This T cell receptor (beta chain) was documented in a study of HIV-infected patients and healthy controls. This clonotype was seen at least ten times. The antigen is undetermined. The repertoire came from unfractionated whole blood and reflected all unsorted peripheral T cells. Around 500 ng RNA was reverse transcribed with alpha and beta constant-region primers. Using multiplexing indices, alpha and beta chain libraries were generated apart by chain-specific third strand synthesis. TCRdb itself ran the 5' RACE reads through MiXCR, one entry per CDR3 protein. This sample has roughly 13,000 distinct CDR3 sequences; 11% occur once, and the top ten carry 6% to 7%. Whole-study results and caveats: Unequal distinct sequence numbers between patients and controls complicated comparisons. HIV+ repertoires were severely depleted of MAIT alpha-chain CDR3s, unlike healthy controls.

The sequenced sample was blood. This clonotype originated in an adult in good health.

The chain's CDR3 is CASSWGQRTSTGELFF. Here the CDR3 DNA reads TGTGCCAGCAGCTGGGGACAGCGGACTAGCACCGGGGAGCTGTTTTTT. The chain couples TRBV5-6 to TRBJ2-2, with D perhaps matching TRBD1 or TRBD2 (7 bases each). The V end was cut by 3 bases, the J end by 4 bases, with 16 bases between. Germline-derived CDR1 and CDR2 are SGHDT and YYEEEE. The CDR3 is 16 amino acids.